This T cell receptor (beta chain) appears in the sequencing data of a study of CD8+ T cells in alopecia areata. The table lists this clone with a few counts. The treatment: oral pan-JAK inhibitor, 5-10 mg twice daily. Once RNA had been extracted, it was reverse transcribed into cDNA to act as the sequencing template. Profiling relied on immunoSEQ multiplex PCR, and the TCRdb table lists in-frame clones only, not all of them. The table includes some 220,000 clones, about 58% detected once. Sequences were derived from CD4+ T cells sorted from blood, sampled at week 4, from a patient treated with tofacitinib. The source is a human donor with alopecia areata.

The CDR3 loop reads CASSMRGDTQYF. The CDR3 DNA follows: TGTGCCAGCAGCATGAGAGGAGATACGCAGTATTTT. The rearrangement joins TRBV7-2 to TRBJ2-3, with D hard to call. V lost 5 bases and J lost 5, with 8 bases in between. The length of the CDR3 is 12 residues. Germline loops: CDR1 SGHTA, CDR2 FQGNSA.